The 29 T cell receptor beta chains below were found in one sample sequenced in a study of T cells after yellow fever vaccination. TCRdb redid the calling of the 5' RACE reads with MiXCR, one entry per CDR3 protein. The sample consists of about 580,000 distinct CDR3 sequences, around a sixth of them appearing once. The sequenced sample was PBMCs, obtained more than 4 days after the first yellow fever vaccination. Receptors originate from a man aged 18 to 30 who received the YFV17D yellow fever vaccine.

The V call is TRBV4-1, the J call TRBJ2-2, with 10 nucleotides matching TRBD1. The germline V gene encodes CDR1 MGHRA and CDR2 YSYEKL. V shed 2 bases and J 3 bases; nucleotides not matched to a gene: 3. The CDR3 covers 16 residues. The CDR3 DNA reads as TGCGCCAGCAGCCAACCGGACAGGGGGGACACCGGGGAGCTGTTTTTT. Amino acid sequence: CASSQPDRGDTGELFF.

CDR3 coding DNA: TGTGCCAGCAGTTACAACAGGGGAAACTATGGCTACACCTTC. Translating it yields CASSYNRGNYGYTF. The V and J genes are TRBV6-5 and TRBJ1-2; 7 bases are a match to TRBD1. Per germline, CDR1 MNHEY and CDR2 SVGAGI. The V and J ends lost 2 bases and 2 bases, in that order; junction bases with no gene match: 2. CDR3 size: 14 residues.

The gene calls are TRBV20-1 and TRBJ2-1; no clear D. CDR1 is DFQATT, CDR2 SNEGSKA, per germline (reference sequence). The CDR3 loop spans 11 amino acids. Trimming removed 6 bases at V and 7 bases at J, with 10 bases between. This CDR3 is CSALDRNEQFF. In DNA form, the CDR3 reads TGCAGTGCCCTGGACCGGAATGAGCAGTTCTTC.

In its sample, this clonotype was seen many times. This chain joins TRBV29-1 and TRBJ2-5; D ambiguous. V shed 3 bases and J shed 1 base, with 6 bases lying between them. The CDR3 totals 12 residues. Germline CDR1 SQVTM, CDR2 ANQGSEA. The CDR3 spells CSVDFGQETQYF. CDR3 coding DNA: TGCAGCGTTGATTTCGGCCAAGAGACCCAGTACTTC.

The chain employs TRBV5-1 and TRBJ1-2; D perhaps matches TRBD1 (5 bases). The germline V gene has CDR1 SGHRS and CDR2 YFSETQ. Trimming took 0 bases from V and 1 from J, leaving 19 bases between them. The CDR3 contains 18 residues. This CDR3 is CASSLVHGGGGDNYGYTF. As DNA, the CDR3 is TGCGCCAGCAGCTTGGTTCACGGGGGAGGAGGCGATAACTATGGCTACACCTTC.

There are a few counts of this clonotype. The chain carries TRBV30 and TRBJ2-4; the D is unclear. Germline V gene lookup returns CDR1 GTSNPN and CDR2 SVGIG (reference sequence). The CDR3 has 15 residues. Trimming removed 2 bases at V and 0 bases at J, with 11 bases between. The CDR3 coding sequence is TGTGCCTGGAGTAGAGTAGGAATAGCCAAAAACATTCAGTACTTC. It is translated as CAWSRVGIAKNIQYF.

V gene TRBV6-5 combines with J gene TRBJ1-3; the D gene is possibly TRBD1 (5 bases). The V and J ends lost 0 bases and 2 bases respectively, with 11 bases between them. The CDR3 has 16 residues. Germline assignment: CDR1 MNHEY and CDR2 SVGAGI. CDR3 nucleotide sequence: TGTGCCAGCAGTTACTCTATAGAACAGGCTGGAAACACCATATATTTT. This encodes CASSYSIEQAGNTIYF.

For this clonotype: Germline and junction disagree at one end, which may indicate a read error. The rearrangement links TRBV20-1 to TRBJ2-1; the D gene could be TRBD1 or TRBD2 (6 bases each). The CDR3 contains 11 residues. Germline lookup yields CDR1 DFQATT and CDR2 SNEGSKA (reference sequence). CDR3 protein: CSVRIGGWQFF. CDR3 nucleotide sequence: TGCAGTGTTAGAATAGGGGGGTGGCAGTTCTTC.

This clonotype turned up a few times. The CDR3 region is CASSYRQGSTDTQYF. In DNA, the CDR3 is TGTGCCAGCAGTTATAGGCAGGGAAGCACAGATACGCAGTATTTT. The V call is TRBV6-5, the J call TRBJ2-3; possible D gene TRBD1, 5 bases. Germline V gene sequence: CDR1 MNHEY, CDR2 SVGAGI. The CDR3 extends over 15 amino acids. The V and J ends lost 3 bases and 0 bases respectively, with 10 bases between them.

This rearrangement joins TRBV6-6 to TRBJ2-7; a weak D match, TRBD1 (5 bases). The germline CDR1 and CDR2 sequences are MNHNY and SVGAGI (reference sequence). CDR3 length: 12 amino acids. V was cut by 6 bases and J by 1 base, with 7 bases left in between. Here the CDR3 DNA reads TGTGCCAGCAGGCGACAGTCCTACGAGCAGTACTTC. Protein product: CASRRQSYEQYF.

The rearrangement uses TRBV3-1 and TRBJ2-7, with 8 nucleotides matching TRBD2. CDR1 and CDR2 from the germline V gene are LGHDT and YNNKEL (reference sequence). The V gene end was trimmed by 0 bases and the J gene end by 3 bases; junction bases not matched to a gene: 4. This CDR3 spans 15 amino acids. The chain's CDR3 is CASSQDGGGNYEQYF. The CDR3 DNA reads TGTGCCAGCAGCCAAGATGGCGGGGGGAACTACGAGCAGTACTTC.

This clonotype appeared a few times. The rearrangement joins TRBV20-1 to TRBJ1-3, with D possibly matching TRBD1 (6 bases). V gave up 6 bases and J gave up 4 bases, with 16 bases separating them. Germline CDR1 reads DFQATT; CDR2 reads SNEGSKA (reference sequence). This CDR3 is 14 amino acids long. Here the CDR3 DNA reads TGCAGTGCGGAGCAAGGGGGTAAAGGAAACACCATATATTTT. This sequence encodes CSAEQGGKGNTIYF.

The rearrangement links TRBV12-3 or TRBV12-4 to TRBJ1-1; no definite D call. The CDR3 runs to 15 residues. V was pared by 6 bases and J by 2 bases, with 16 bases between. CDR3 DNA sequence: TGTGCCAGCAGAGCGCCGGCCGGCCTTAACACTGAAGCTTTCTTT. Translating gives CASRAPAGLNTEAFF.

This clonotype was observed a few times. V and J are TRBV27 and TRBJ2-1, with TRBD1 identical over 8 bases. Germline CDR1 MNHEY, CDR2 SMNVEV (reference sequence). This CDR3 spans 16 amino acids. Losses at the gene ends were 1 base for V and 8 bases for J; bases not matched to a gene: 10. The CDR3 nucleotides read TGTGCCAGCAGTTTATATACCTCCCCGACAGGGGATGAGCAGTTCTTC. Its protein is CASSLYTSPTGDEQFF.

J is TRBJ2-1 and V is TRBV28; 9 nucleotides align to TRBD2. V lost 6 bases to trimming and J lost 5 bases; unmatched junction nucleotides: 8. Germline V gene sequence: CDR1 MDHEN, CDR2 SYDVKM. This CDR3 contains 15 residues. The CDR3 nucleotides are TGTGCCAGCAGATATTATGAGCGGGGGGACAATGAGCAGTTCTTC. Translation: CASRYYERGDNEQFF.

This chain uses TRBV20-1 with TRBJ1-1, with a weak D call TRBD1 (6 bases). The germline V gene has CDR1 DFQATT and CDR2 SNEGSKA (reference sequence). This CDR3 has 16 residues. Between the trimmed V and J ends, which lost 2 bases and 1 base, there was a span of 17 bases. The chain's CDR3 is CSARRGAVLSNTEAFF. CDR3 sequence (DNA): TGCAGTGCTAGAAGGGGGGCGGTTCTCTCGAACACTGAAGCTTTCTTT.

The chain combines TRBV7-6 with TRBJ2-2, with unresolved D. The CDR3 is 12 residues long. Germline V gene sequence: CDR1 SGHVS, CDR2 FNYEAQ. Trimming took 5 bases from V and 7 from J, leaving 8 bases between them. CDR3 in amino acids: CASSPQVGELFF. DNA for the CDR3: TGTGCCAGCAGCCCGCAGGTCGGGGAGCTGTTTTTT.

This clonotype was detected a few times. This chain connects TRBV30 to TRBJ1-2; the match to TRBD1 covers 7 bases. There are 13 residues in the CDR3. With V trimmed by 3 bases and J by 5 bases, 6 bases remained unmatched. Germline V gene data show CDR1 as GTSNPN and CDR2 as SVGIG (reference sequence). CDR3 loop: CAWRLTGAYGYTF. CDR3 bases: TGTGCCTGGAGGCTAACAGGGGCGTATGGCTACACCTTC. The complete variable domain, with remaining parts taken from reference TRBV30 and TRBJ1-2, reads SQTIHQWPATLVQPVGSPLSLECTVEGTSNPNLYWYRQAAGRGLQLLFYSVGIGQISSEVPQNLSASRPQDRQFILSSKKLLLSDSGFYLCAWRLTGAYGYTFGSGTRLTVV.

This clonotype came up many times. The V gene is TRBV4-2, the J gene TRBJ2-2; D not resolved. V was shortened by 0 bases and J by 4 bases, with 6 bases between the two germline ends. The length of the CDR3 is 14 residues. Germline CDR1 reads LGHNA; CDR2 reads YNFKEQ. CDR3 in amino acids: CASSQEPLTGELFF. Written as DNA, the CDR3 is TGTGCCAGCAGCCAAGAACCCCTCACCGGGGAGCTGTTTTTT.

This clonotype was seen ten or more times. This chain links TRBV7-2 with TRBJ1-6; unclear D gene. Trimming stripped 7 bases from V and 7 bases from J, with 11 bases between. This CDR3 has 13 residues. CDR1 is SGHTA, CDR2 FQGNSA, per germline. CDR3 residues: CASTLDGNSPLHF. CDR3 sequence (DNA): TGTGCCAGCACCCTAGACGGAAATTCACCCCTCCACTTT.

The genes are TRBV20-1 and TRBJ2-1; D possibly corresponds to TRBD2 (6 bases). Trimming pared 1 base from V and 7 bases from J, leaving 14 bases between. The V gene's germline CDR1 is DFQATT and CDR2 SNEGSKA (reference sequence). This CDR3 is built from 14 residues. The CDR3 DNA is TGCAGTGCTAGAGTTAAGGCGGCGGGGAATGAGCAGTTCTTC. Amino acids: CSARVKAAGNEQFF.

The chain carries TRBV6-1 and TRBJ1-4, with D tentatively TRBD1 (6 bases). CDR3 size: 14 residues. Per the germline V gene, CDR1 is MNHNS and CDR2 is SASEGT. Trimming pared 5 bases from V and 8 bases from J, leaving 15 bases between. CDR3 DNA sequence: TGTGCCAGCAGTCAGTACAGGGTAGGCGAAAAACTGTTTTTT. Protein product: CASSQYRVGEKLFF.

This clonotype came up a few times. J is TRBJ1-5 and V is TRBV6-1; D is perhaps TRBD1 (6 bases). In germline, CDR1 is MNHNS, CDR2 SASEGT. Trimming cost V 5 bases and J 4 bases, with 18 bases left between them. The CDR3 totals 16 residues. CDR3 nucleotides: TGTGCCAGCAGTCCGATCGTTGGGGGGCCTAATCAGCCCCAGCATTTT. Translated: CASSPIVGGPNQPQHF.

CDR3: CASKRETGATEAFF. As DNA, the CDR3 is TGTGCCAGCAAAAGGGAGACAGGGGCTACTGAAGCTTTCTTT. This rearrangement joins TRBV12-3 or TRBV12-4 to TRBJ1-1; 8 bases align to TRBD1. This CDR3 contains 14 residues. V dropped 7 bases and J dropped 5; count of bases not matched to a gene: 9.

The CDR3 DNA reads as TGCGCCAGCAGCCGGACGGAGCTTAGCAATCAGCCCCAGCATTTT. It is translated as CASSRTELSNQPQHF. This chain uses TRBV4-1 with TRBJ1-5; no clear D gene. CDR1 is MGHRA, CDR2 YSYEKL, per germline. Deletions cut 4 bases from V and 0 bases from J, with 10 bases between. This CDR3 comprises 15 residues.

This clonotype was observed a handful of times. The chain carries TRBV7-3 and TRBJ2-2, with 10 bases that match TRBD1. After removal of 5 bases from V and 1 base from J, the junction contained 7 bases not matched to a gene. The germline V gene encodes CDR1 SGHTA and CDR2 FQGTGA. The CDR3 consists of 17 residues. The CDR3 nucleotides are TGTGCCAGCAGCCCCTACCGGGACAGGGGGAACACCGGGGAGCTGTTTTTT. Residues: CASSPYRDRGNTGELFF.

The V call is TRBV29-1, the J call TRBJ2-5; D gene unclear. The V gene lost 8 bases and the J gene lost 3 bases, with 10 bases spanning the gap. The CDR3 consists of 11 residues. The germline V gene has CDR1 SQVTM and CDR2 ANQGSEA. The CDR3 loop is CSIAREETQYF. DNA for the CDR3: TGCAGCATTGCACGTGAAGAGACCCAGTACTTC.

The V gene is TRBV7-9, the J gene TRBJ1-1; D is undetermined. Germline CDR1 and CDR2: SEHNR and FQNEAQ (reference sequence). V gave up 1 base and J gave up 4 bases, with 10 bases separating them. The CDR3 is 14 amino acids. CDR3: CASSLVKGFTEAFF. The CDR3, as DNA: TGTGCCAGCAGCTTAGTAAAGGGTTTCACTGAAGCTTTCTTT.

This clonotype was seen only a few times. The chain has TRBV10-3 and TRBJ2-1, with a tentative D call TRBD2 (5 bases). The CDR3 is 14 residues long. Germline CDR1 is ENHRY and CDR2 is SYGVKD. Trimming took 3 bases from V and 4 from J, leaving 10 bases between them. The CDR3 sequence is CAISDRGSYNEQFF. As DNA, the CDR3 is TGTGCCATCAGTGACAGAGGGTCATACAATGAGCAGTTCTTC.